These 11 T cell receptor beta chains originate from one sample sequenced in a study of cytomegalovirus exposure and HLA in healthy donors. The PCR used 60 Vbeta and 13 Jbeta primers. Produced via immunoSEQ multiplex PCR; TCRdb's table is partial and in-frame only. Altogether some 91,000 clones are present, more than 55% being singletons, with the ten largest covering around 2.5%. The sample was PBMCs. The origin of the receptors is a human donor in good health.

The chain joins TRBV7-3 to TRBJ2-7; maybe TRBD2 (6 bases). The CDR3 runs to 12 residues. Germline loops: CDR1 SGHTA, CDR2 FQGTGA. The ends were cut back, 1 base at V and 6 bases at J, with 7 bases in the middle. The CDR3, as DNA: TGTGCCAGCAGCTTAATCGGGGGCGAGCAGTACTTC. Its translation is CASSLIGGEQYF.

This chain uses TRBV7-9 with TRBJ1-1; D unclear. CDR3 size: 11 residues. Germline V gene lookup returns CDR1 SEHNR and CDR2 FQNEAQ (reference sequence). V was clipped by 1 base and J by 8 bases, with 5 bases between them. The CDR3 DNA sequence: TGTGCCAGCAGCTTAGTGGAGGAAGCTTTCTTT. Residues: CASSLVEEAFF.

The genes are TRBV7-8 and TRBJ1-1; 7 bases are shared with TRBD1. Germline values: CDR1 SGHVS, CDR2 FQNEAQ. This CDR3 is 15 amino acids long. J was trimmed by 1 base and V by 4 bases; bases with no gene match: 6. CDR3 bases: TGTGCCAGCAGCTACCGACAGGGCCCGAACACTGAAGCTTTCTTT. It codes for CASSYRQGPNTEAFF. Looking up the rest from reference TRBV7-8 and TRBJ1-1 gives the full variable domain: GAGVSQSPRYKVAKRGQDVALRCDPISGHVSLFWYQQALGQGPEFLTYFQNEAQLDKSGLPSDRFFAERPEGSVSTLKIQRTQQEDSAVYLCASSYRQGPNTEAFFGQGTRLTVV.

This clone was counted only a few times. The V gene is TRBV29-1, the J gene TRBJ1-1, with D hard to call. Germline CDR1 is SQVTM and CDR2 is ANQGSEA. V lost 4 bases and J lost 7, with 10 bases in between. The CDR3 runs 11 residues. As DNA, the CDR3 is TGCAGCGTTGGCCAACCGGGTGAAGCTTTCTTT. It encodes CSVGQPGEAFF.

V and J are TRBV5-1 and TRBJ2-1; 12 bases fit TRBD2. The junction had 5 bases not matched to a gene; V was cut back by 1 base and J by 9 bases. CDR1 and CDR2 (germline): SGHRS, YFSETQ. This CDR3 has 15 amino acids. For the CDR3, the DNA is TGCGCCAGCAGCTTGAGGCCTAGCGGGGGGGTTGAGCAGTTCTTC. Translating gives CASSLRPSGGVEQFF.

The CDR3 region has the DNA TGCGCCAGCAGCTTGGTTGGCAGGGATCACTATGGCTACACCTTC. It yields the protein CASSLVGRDHYGYTF. The chain combines TRBV5-1 with TRBJ1-2; D is possibly TRBD1 (5 bases). Trimming cost V 0 bases and J 3 bases, with 12 bases left between them. The CDR3 contains 15 residues. From germline, CDR1 is SGHRS and CDR2 YFSETQ.

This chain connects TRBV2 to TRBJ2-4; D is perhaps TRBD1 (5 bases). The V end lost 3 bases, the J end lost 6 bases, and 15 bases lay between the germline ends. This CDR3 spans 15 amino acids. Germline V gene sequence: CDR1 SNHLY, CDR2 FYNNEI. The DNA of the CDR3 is TGTGCCAGCAGTGACGGCAGGGCTTACGGAAACATTCAGTACTTC. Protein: CASSDGRAYGNIQYF.

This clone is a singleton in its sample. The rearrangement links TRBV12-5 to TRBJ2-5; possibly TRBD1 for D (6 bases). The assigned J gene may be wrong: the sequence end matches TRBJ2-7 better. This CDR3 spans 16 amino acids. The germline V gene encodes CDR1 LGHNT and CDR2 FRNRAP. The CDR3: CASGLSTGQGPIEQYF. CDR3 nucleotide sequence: TGTGCTAGTGGTTTGTCCACGGGCCAGGGGCCAATCGAGCAGTACTTC.

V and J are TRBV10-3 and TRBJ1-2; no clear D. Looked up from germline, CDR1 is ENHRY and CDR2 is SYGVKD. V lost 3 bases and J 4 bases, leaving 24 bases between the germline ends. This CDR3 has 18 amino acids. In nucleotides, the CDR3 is TGTGCCATCAGTGACTCCTTCAGGCAGGAACGAGCTGTCTATGGCTACACCTTC. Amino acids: CAISDSFRQERAVYGYTF.

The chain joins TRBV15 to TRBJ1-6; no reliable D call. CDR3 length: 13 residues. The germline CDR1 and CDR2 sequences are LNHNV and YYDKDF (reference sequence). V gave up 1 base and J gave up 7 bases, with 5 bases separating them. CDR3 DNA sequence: TGTGCCACCAGCAGAGTAGCGAATTCACCCCTCCACTTT. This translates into CATSRVANSPLHF.

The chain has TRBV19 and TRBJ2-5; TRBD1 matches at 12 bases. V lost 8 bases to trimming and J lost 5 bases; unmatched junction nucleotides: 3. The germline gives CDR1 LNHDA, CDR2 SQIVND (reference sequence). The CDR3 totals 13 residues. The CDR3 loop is CASGDRGRETQYF. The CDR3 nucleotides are TGTGCCAGTGGGGACAGGGGGCGGGAGACCCAGTACTTC.